The TCR beta chain under discussion was sequenced for a study of T cell repertoires in cytomegalovirus infection. As for this clonotype: Its antigen remains unknown.

TCRdb called the reads again in MiXCR, with one record for every CDR3 protein. Of about 130,000 distinct CDR3 sequences listed, over 30% were seen once; the top ten hold around three fifths. V was trimmed by 4 bases and J by 6 bases, leaving 13 bases between them. CDR3 size: 14 residues. Germline assignment: CDR1 LNHDA and CDR2 SQIVND (reference sequence). This sequence joins TRBV19 and TRBJ2-1; no firm D call. This receptor was identified in a human donor in good health (CMV status not recorded). Some clones in this sample may be carry-over from other donors' samples. The sample consisted of CD8+ T cells from cultured PBMCs, taken from culture after CMV antigen stimulation. The DNA of the CDR3 is TGTGCCAGTAGTAGGGCCGAACCCGGCAATGAGCAGTTCTTC. Amino acid sequence: CASSRAEPGNEQFF.